The following is a T cell receptor (beta chain) sequence with its context. The CDR3 covers 15 residues. The V segment lost 2 bases and the J segment 4 bases; nucleotides outside the gene matches: 7. Germline CDR1 is LGHDT and CDR2 is YNNKEL (reference sequence). This sample was included in a study of blood T cell repertoires in COVID-19. Looking at the study overall: Acute and convalescent COVID-19 specimens originated in the United States, Italy and Spain. T cells, B-cell-depleted T cells, or PBMCs provided the cDNA or gDNA that served as material.

Per the authors' pipeline: Amplification of reference gene primers provided the estimated nucleated cell counts. Only in-frame clones appear in the TCRdb table, and some are missing; sequencing was by immunoSEQ multiplex PCR. Clonal size and the V and J genes are those of that table, whereas D and trimming came from the DNA. The sample includes 35,000 to 45,000 clones, around 85% of them seen just once. This chain connects TRBV3-1 (or the pseudogene TRBV3-2) to TRBJ2-7, with 8 bases identical to TRBD2. The receptor was derived from a woman at least 80 years old with acute or convalescent COVID-19. Sequenced: peripheral blood. The DNA for the CDR3 is TGTGCCAGCAGCCAAACCTCGCGGGAGGTGTACGAGCAGTACTTC. Encoded protein: CASSQTSREVYEQYF.